The 10 T cell receptor beta chains below all came from one sample that was sequenced in a study of CD8+CD57+ T cells in acquired aplastic anemia. Genomic DNA was employed as the template in profiling TCR beta VDJ and CDR3. MiXCR was run by TCRdb on the reads, yielding one entry per CDR3 protein. Here the sample spans fewer than 200,000 distinct CDR3 sequences, under 75% being singletons. The sequenced sample was sorted CD4+, CD8+, or CD8+CD57+ T cells (not recorded which) from PBMCs. The receptors come from a human donor in good health.

V is TRBV24-1 and J is TRBJ1-1; TRBD1 aligns across 7 bases. J lost 6 bases, V lost 5 bases, and 8 bases had no gene match. The germline V gene encodes CDR1 KGHDR and CDR2 SFDVKD. The length of the CDR3 is 14 residues. CDR3 sequence: CATSAADRVAEAFF. The CDR3 nucleotides are TGTGCCACCAGTGCCGCAGACAGGGTAGCTGAAGCTTTCTTT.

This clonotype has more than one count but fewer than ten. The chain employs TRBV10-2 and TRBJ2-3, with D possibly matching TRBD2 (5 bases). V was cut by 10 bases and J by 8 bases, with 22 bases left in between. The CDR3 totals 14 residues. The germline V gene has CDR1 WSHSY and CDR2 SAAADI. CDR3 nucleotide sequence: TGCGCCACCTCCCCCGGGGAATCACAACTTACGCAGTATTTT. This sequence encodes CATSPGESQLTQYF.

This sequence joins TRBV27 and TRBJ2-5; the D call may be TRBD1 or TRBD2 (5 bases each). Trimming removed 8 bases at V and 5 bases at J, with 18 bases between. Per the germline V gene, CDR1 is MNHEY and CDR2 is SMNVEV (reference sequence). This CDR3 spans 14 amino acids. Written as DNA, the CDR3 is TGTGCCAGCGGACTGGGGCCTTTTGCGGAGACCCAGTACTTC. It yields the protein CASGLGPFAETQYF.

V usage is TRBV20-1 and J usage is TRBJ2-2; a possible D gene is TRBD2 (5 bases). V lost 0 bases and J 0 bases, leaving 11 bases between the germline ends. This CDR3 has 16 amino acids. CDR1 DFQATT and CDR2 SNEGSKA come from the germline V gene (reference sequence). The CDR3 loop is CSARDYQRPNTGELFF. Here the CDR3 DNA reads TGCAGTGCTAGAGATTATCAGCGGCCGAACACCGGGGAGCTGTTTTTT.

This clonotype has ten or more counts. The chain joins TRBV20-1 to TRBJ2-7; D is perhaps TRBD2 (6 bases). The CDR3 sequence is 15 residues long. V lost 0 bases to trimming and J lost 2 bases, with 14 bases between them. Germline V gene lookup returns CDR1 DFQATT and CDR2 SNEGSKA (reference sequence). CDR3 sequence: CSARDLGTVPYEQYF. In nucleotides, the CDR3 is TGCAGTGCTAGAGACCTTGGGACTGTTCCCTACGAGCAGTACTTC.

V usage is TRBV6-1 and J usage is TRBJ1-2, with TRBD1 matching 8 bases. V lost 6 bases and J lost 1; bases outside the gene matches: 7. In germline, CDR1 is MNHNS, CDR2 SASEGT. This CDR3 contains 15 residues. The CDR3 coding sequence is TGTGCCAGCAGCTCAGGGGGCGGCCTTAACTATGGCTACACCTTC. This codes for CASSSGGGLNYGYTF.

V usage is TRBV15 and J usage is TRBJ1-2, with D perhaps matching TRBD1 (6 bases). CDR3 size: 13 residues. The ends were cut back, 3 bases at V and 4 bases at J, with 9 bases in the middle. The V gene's germline CDR1 is LNHNV and CDR2 YYDKDF (reference sequence). The CDR3: CATSSRQVYGYTF. DNA for the CDR3: TGTGCCACCAGCAGCCGACAGGTCTATGGCTACACCTTC.

The chain has TRBV2 and TRBJ2-7; D gene uncertain. The germline CDR1 and CDR2 sequences are SNHLY and FYNNEI. The CDR3 extends over 12 amino acids. The V and J ends lost 6 bases and 6 bases respectively, with 12 bases between them. CDR3 sequence reads: CASSHHDGEQYF. The CDR3 DNA sequence: TGTGCCAGCAGCCACCACGACGGCGAGCAGTACTTC.

This clonotype was seen more than once but under ten times. Just one base apart from a much larger clone, this may be a read error. This rearrangement joins TRBV11-2 to TRBJ2-7; 7 nucleotides line up with TRBD1. This CDR3 contains 15 residues. Germline loops: CDR1 SGHAT, CDR2 FQNNGV. The CDR3 DNA reads TGTGCCAGCAGCCAACACAGGGGCGTTAACTACGAGCAGCACTTC. It translates to CASSQHRGVNYEQHF.

The V call is TRBV12-5, the J call TRBJ2-1; D remains ambiguous. There are 16 residues in the CDR3. The V and J ends lost 0 bases and 4 bases respectively, with 13 bases between them. Germline V gives CDR1 LGHNT, CDR2 FRNRAP. Written as DNA, the CDR3 is TGTGCTAGTGGTTTGGTAGTCGGATCGCTATACAATGAGCAGTTCTTC. Translated, it gives CASGLVVGSLYNEQFF.